This T cell receptor beta chain was sequenced during a study of metastatic and nonmetastatic thyroid tumors. Turning to the study itself: The study looked at repertoires side by side in blood and in tumor or nodule tissue from malignant and benign thyroid patients.

Before thyroid surgery, none of the patients had received any treatment. With MiXCR, TCRdb reprocessed the PCR reads. The table has just under 20,000 clones, about 35% seen once. J gave up 4 bases and V 2 bases, and 7 bases lay outside the gene matches. CDR1 and CDR2 (germline): DFQATT, SNEGSKA (reference sequence). The CDR3 runs 15 residues. The TCR sequence derives from a female donor with papillary thyroid cancer or a benign thyroid nodule (not recorded which). Some clones in this sample may be carry-over from other donors' samples. Sequences were obtained from tumor tissue. The V gene is TRBV20-1, the J gene TRBJ2-2; the match to TRBD1 covers 7 bases. The CDR3 coding sequence is TGCAGTGCTAGACCCCGGGACAGATTCACCGGGGAGCTGTTTTTT. Encoded protein: CSARPRDRFTGELFF.